The 21 T cell receptor beta chains given below trace back to one sample, sequenced in a study of T-cell reconstitution after alpha-beta-depleted transplantation in children. Preparation of the TCRbeta library was carried out with unique molecular identifiers. TCRdb re-called the PCR reads through MiXCR, storing one row per CDR3 protein. The table shows around 450,000 distinct CDR3 sequences, with approximately 41% occurring only once. Material: PBMCs, obtained before TCRalphabeta/CD19-depleted stem cell transplant. The source is a girl aged 2 to 9 with aplastic anemia, due to receive a stem cell transplant.

There are many counts of this clonotype. The chain carries TRBV13 and TRBJ2-1; TRBD2 matches at 7 bases. CDR3 length: 13 residues. Looked up from germline, CDR1 is PRHDT and CDR2 is FYEKMQ (reference sequence). V gave up 4 bases and J gave up 8 bases; unmatched junction bases: 5. The chain's CDR3 is CASSYGRDDEQFF. Here the CDR3 DNA reads TGTGCCAGCAGCTATGGGAGGGACGATGAGCAGTTCTTC.

This chain connects TRBV20-1 to TRBJ2-1; TRBD2 agrees at 7 bases. The CDR3 covers 14 residues. J was trimmed by 4 bases and V by 2 bases; bases with no gene match: 5. Germline loops: CDR1 DFQATT, CDR2 SNEGSKA (reference sequence). CDR3: CSARNGGSYNEQFF. The CDR3 DNA sequence: TGCAGTGCTAGAAACGGGGGGTCTTACAATGAGCAGTTCTTC.

At least ten counts were recorded for this clonotype. This sequence joins TRBV20-1 and TRBJ2-7; the D gene is possibly TRBD2 (6 bases). With 0 bases removed from V and 3 bases from J, the gap between germline ends came to 12 bases. Germline CDR1 reads DFQATT; CDR2 reads SNEGSKA (reference sequence). This CDR3 is built from 14 residues. The CDR3 protein is CSARDLLAIYEQYF. CDR3 nucleotides: TGCAGTGCTAGAGATCTCCTAGCGATCTACGAGCAGTACTTC.

V gene TRBV20-1 combines with J gene TRBJ1-2; TRBD1 matches 8 bases. The CDR3 is made up of 14 amino acids. CDR1 DFQATT and CDR2 SNEGSKA come from the germline V gene (reference sequence). The trim removed 4 bases at V and 6 bases at J, leaving 10 bases unmatched. The CDR3 is CSAMVLDREDGYTF. The CDR3 DNA is TGCAGTGCTATGGTGTTGGACAGGGAAGATGGCTACACCTTC.

With regard to this clonotype: One end of the junction does not line up with germline, which may come from a read error. The chain recombines TRBV5-1 with TRBJ2-1; D perhaps matches TRBD2 (6 bases). Per germline, CDR1 SGHRS and CDR2 YFSETQ. The CDR3 sequence is 15 residues long. The CDR3 sequence: CASSLAVGTHNDQFF. The CDR3 DNA sequence: TGCGCCAGCAGCCTGGCCGTAGGGACTCACAATGATCAGTTCTTC.

This clonotype has a count of ten or more. In DNA form, the CDR3 reads TGTGCCAGCAGTCCCCGCCCAGGGACTGAAGCTTTCTTT. This translates into CASSPRPGTEAFF. V usage is TRBV27 and J usage is TRBJ1-1; a weak D match, TRBD1 (5 bases). Germline V CDR1 and CDR2: MNHEY, SMNVEV (reference sequence). This CDR3 is built from 13 residues. Trimming stripped 5 bases from V and 5 bases from J, with 12 bases between.

This clonotype was found many times. The rearrangement links TRBV6-1 to TRBJ1-2; D is ambiguous. The CDR3 has 15 amino acids. Germline V gene sequence: CDR1 MNHNS, CDR2 SASEGT. Trimming took off 0 bases at V and 3 bases at J, with 11 bases between the two ends. This CDR3 reads CASSEARTVHYGYTF. CDR3 nucleotide sequence: TGTGCCAGCAGTGAAGCGCGCACAGTTCACTATGGCTACACCTTC.

Regarding this clonotype: Just one base apart from a much larger clone, this may be a read error. The genes are TRBV24-1 and TRBJ1-5, with TRBD1 identical over 7 bases. V lost 4 bases and J lost 6; bases outside the gene matches: 14. The germline V gene has CDR1 KGHDR and CDR2 SFDVKD. The CDR3 is made up of 17 amino acids. The CDR3 sequence is CATSDDRGTALSQPQHF. CDR3 in DNA: TGTGCCACCAGTGACGATAGGGGGACAGCCCTTTCTCAGCCCCAGCATTTT.

This clonotype came up a few times. V gene TRBV4-1 combines with J gene TRBJ2-7; 9 bases are a match to TRBD2. Germline CDR1 reads MGHRA; CDR2 reads YSYEKL. The V gene end was trimmed by 4 bases and the J gene end by 0 bases; junction bases not matched to a gene: 7. The CDR3 totals 16 residues. The DNA for the CDR3 is TGCGCCAGCAGCCTTGTTAGCGGGAGTAGCTCCTACGAGCAGTACTTC. Translating gives CASSLVSGSSSYEQYF.

The chain uses TRBV20-1 and TRBJ2-3; 8 bases line up with TRBD2. Germline V lookup: CDR1 DFQATT, CDR2 SNEGSKA (reference sequence). The CDR3 spans 17 residues. The J segment lost 2 bases and the V segment lost 0 bases, leaving 10 bases of the junction unmatched. DNA of the CDR3: TGCAGTGCTAGAGATGCTGCTAGCGGGTCATCCACAGATACGCAGTATTTT. The encoded protein is CSARDAASGSSTDTQYF.

The rearrangement links TRBV18 to TRBJ2-4; D unresolved. Deletions cut 1 base from V and 0 bases from J, with 13 bases between. This CDR3 spans 17 amino acids. The germline CDR1 and CDR2 sequences are KGHSH and LQKENI. CDR3 coding DNA: TGTGCCAGCTCACCACTGGTTAGCTTGGAAGCCAAAAACATTCAGTACTTC. Residues: CASSPLVSLEAKNIQYF.

The CDR3 here is CSVRRGSYNEQFF. In DNA, the CDR3 is TGCAGCGTTCGGAGGGGCTCCTACAATGAGCAGTTCTTC. The rearrangement joins TRBV29-1 to TRBJ2-1; maybe TRBD2 (6 bases). Trimming removed 5 bases at V and 0 bases at J, with 8 bases between. Germline loops: CDR1 SQVTM, CDR2 ANQGSEA. This CDR3 contains 13 residues.

This clonotype was seen only a few times. CDR3 sequence reads: CASSFPAQGARNEQYF. CDR3 DNA sequence: TGTGCCAGCAGTTTCCCAGCCCAGGGGGCAAGGAACGAGCAGTACTTC. V usage is TRBV28 and J usage is TRBJ2-7, with 8 positions matching TRBD1. The CDR3 has 16 amino acids. With 3 bases clipped from V and 5 bases from J, the junction kept 12 bases outside the gene matches. Germline CDR1 MDHEN, CDR2 SYDVKM.

The V gene is TRBV7-2, the J gene TRBJ2-1; D unclear. The CDR3 runs 15 residues. V dropped 1 base and J dropped 3 bases, with 10 bases sitting between them. Germline V gives CDR1 SGHTA, CDR2 FQGNSA. Here the CDR3 DNA reads TGTGCCAGCAGCTTAGGGTCTAGTGACTACAATGAGCAGTTCTTC. Translation gives CASSLGSSDYNEQFF.

This clonotype has at least ten counts. The J gene is TRBJ2-7, the V gene TRBV19; either TRBD1 or TRBD2 may fit D (6 bases each). CDR1 and CDR2 (germline): LNHDA, SQIVND (reference sequence). V was clipped by 0 bases and J by 3 bases, with 12 bases between them. The CDR3 has 15 amino acids. This CDR3 is CASSIDSGQNYEQYF. DNA of the CDR3: TGTGCCAGTAGTATAGATAGCGGACAGAACTACGAGCAGTACTTC.

The gene calls are TRBV2 and TRBJ2-3, with unresolved D. CDR1 SNHLY and CDR2 FYNNEI come from the germline V gene. The CDR3 runs 15 residues. Trimming took off 4 bases at V and 1 base at J, with 12 bases between the two ends. The CDR3 DNA sequence: TGTGCCAGCAGTGGCGGTTTATCGGGCACAGATACGCAGTATTTT. Translation: CASSGGLSGTDTQYF.

The CDR3 region is CASSLGDRVDNEQFF. As DNA, the CDR3 is TGTGCCAGCAGCTTGGGGGACAGGGTAGACAATGAGCAGTTCTTC. The J gene is TRBJ2-1, the V gene TRBV7-7, with 9 bases lining up with TRBD1. V lost 3 bases to trimming and J lost 5 bases; unmatched junction nucleotides: 5. Germline V gene data show CDR1 as SSHAT and CDR2 as FNYEAQ (reference sequence). This CDR3 has 15 amino acids.

This rearrangement joins TRBV7-9 to TRBJ1-1, with TRBD1 matching over 9 bases. The CDR3 totals 15 residues. With V trimmed by 6 bases and J by 5 bases, 10 bases remained unmatched. CDR1 and CDR2 from the germline V gene are SEHNR and FQNEAQ (reference sequence). CDR3 loop: CASRDIQGAKTEAFF. CDR3 nucleotide sequence: TGTGCCAGCAGGGACATACAGGGGGCGAAAACTGAAGCTTTCTTT.

The chain is built from TRBV6-2 or TRBV6-3 and TRBJ2-1; D is uncertain. This CDR3 is 12 amino acids long. Germline V gene data show CDR1 as MNHEY and CDR2 as SVGEGT. Trimming took 6 bases from V and 9 from J, leaving 12 bases between them. The CDR3 DNA reads TGTGCCAGCAGCCCGACTGTGGGTGAGCAGTTCTTC. This translates into CASSPTVGEQFF.

The CDR3 reads CASSPEGESYEQYF. In nucleotides, the CDR3 is TGTGCCAGCAGCCCCGAAGGGGAGTCCTACGAGCAGTACTTC. The chain combines TRBV7-8 with TRBJ2-7; the D gene could be TRBD1 or TRBD2 (5 bases each). The V gene's germline CDR1 is SGHVS and CDR2 FQNEAQ. The CDR3 spans 14 residues. V dropped 5 bases and J dropped 1 base, with 12 bases sitting between them.

The chain recombines TRBV7-2 with TRBJ2-7, with a tentative D call TRBD1 (5 bases). This CDR3 comprises 14 residues. The V gene's germline CDR1 is SGHTA and CDR2 FQGNSA. Trimming took off 8 bases at V and 3 bases at J, with 17 bases between the two ends. The CDR3 sequence: CASLNPGMFYEQYF. The DNA of the CDR3 is TGTGCCAGCTTAAACCCAGGGATGTTCTACGAGCAGTACTTC.